This T cell receptor (beta chain) was obtained from a study of T cell repertoires in cytomegalovirus infection. Study background: Shared public TCR beta signatures pointed to both CMV infection and a matching HLA type.

This clonotype was recorded at least ten times. The target antigen is unknown. The V end was cut by 7 bases, the J end by 9 bases, with 18 bases between. There are 13 residues in the CDR3. TCRdb re-called the reads with MiXCR, one entry per CDR3 protein. The data contain tens of thousands of distinct CDR3 sequences, 20% to 25% of them singletons. Study observations and caveats: There were carriers of CMV plus the relevant HLA, and cumulative public TCR beta family frequency identified them.

This sequence joins TRBV12-3 or TRBV12-4 and TRBJ1-1; no clear D gene. Material: PBMCs, sequenced either directly or after in vitro stimulation (not recorded which). This sequence originates from a human donor in good health (CMV status not recorded). Some clones in this sample may be carry-over from other donors' samples. As DNA, the CDR3 is TGTGCCAGCACCCCCCCGGGGTCGGACCAAGCTTTCTTT. It translates to CASTPPGSDQAFF.